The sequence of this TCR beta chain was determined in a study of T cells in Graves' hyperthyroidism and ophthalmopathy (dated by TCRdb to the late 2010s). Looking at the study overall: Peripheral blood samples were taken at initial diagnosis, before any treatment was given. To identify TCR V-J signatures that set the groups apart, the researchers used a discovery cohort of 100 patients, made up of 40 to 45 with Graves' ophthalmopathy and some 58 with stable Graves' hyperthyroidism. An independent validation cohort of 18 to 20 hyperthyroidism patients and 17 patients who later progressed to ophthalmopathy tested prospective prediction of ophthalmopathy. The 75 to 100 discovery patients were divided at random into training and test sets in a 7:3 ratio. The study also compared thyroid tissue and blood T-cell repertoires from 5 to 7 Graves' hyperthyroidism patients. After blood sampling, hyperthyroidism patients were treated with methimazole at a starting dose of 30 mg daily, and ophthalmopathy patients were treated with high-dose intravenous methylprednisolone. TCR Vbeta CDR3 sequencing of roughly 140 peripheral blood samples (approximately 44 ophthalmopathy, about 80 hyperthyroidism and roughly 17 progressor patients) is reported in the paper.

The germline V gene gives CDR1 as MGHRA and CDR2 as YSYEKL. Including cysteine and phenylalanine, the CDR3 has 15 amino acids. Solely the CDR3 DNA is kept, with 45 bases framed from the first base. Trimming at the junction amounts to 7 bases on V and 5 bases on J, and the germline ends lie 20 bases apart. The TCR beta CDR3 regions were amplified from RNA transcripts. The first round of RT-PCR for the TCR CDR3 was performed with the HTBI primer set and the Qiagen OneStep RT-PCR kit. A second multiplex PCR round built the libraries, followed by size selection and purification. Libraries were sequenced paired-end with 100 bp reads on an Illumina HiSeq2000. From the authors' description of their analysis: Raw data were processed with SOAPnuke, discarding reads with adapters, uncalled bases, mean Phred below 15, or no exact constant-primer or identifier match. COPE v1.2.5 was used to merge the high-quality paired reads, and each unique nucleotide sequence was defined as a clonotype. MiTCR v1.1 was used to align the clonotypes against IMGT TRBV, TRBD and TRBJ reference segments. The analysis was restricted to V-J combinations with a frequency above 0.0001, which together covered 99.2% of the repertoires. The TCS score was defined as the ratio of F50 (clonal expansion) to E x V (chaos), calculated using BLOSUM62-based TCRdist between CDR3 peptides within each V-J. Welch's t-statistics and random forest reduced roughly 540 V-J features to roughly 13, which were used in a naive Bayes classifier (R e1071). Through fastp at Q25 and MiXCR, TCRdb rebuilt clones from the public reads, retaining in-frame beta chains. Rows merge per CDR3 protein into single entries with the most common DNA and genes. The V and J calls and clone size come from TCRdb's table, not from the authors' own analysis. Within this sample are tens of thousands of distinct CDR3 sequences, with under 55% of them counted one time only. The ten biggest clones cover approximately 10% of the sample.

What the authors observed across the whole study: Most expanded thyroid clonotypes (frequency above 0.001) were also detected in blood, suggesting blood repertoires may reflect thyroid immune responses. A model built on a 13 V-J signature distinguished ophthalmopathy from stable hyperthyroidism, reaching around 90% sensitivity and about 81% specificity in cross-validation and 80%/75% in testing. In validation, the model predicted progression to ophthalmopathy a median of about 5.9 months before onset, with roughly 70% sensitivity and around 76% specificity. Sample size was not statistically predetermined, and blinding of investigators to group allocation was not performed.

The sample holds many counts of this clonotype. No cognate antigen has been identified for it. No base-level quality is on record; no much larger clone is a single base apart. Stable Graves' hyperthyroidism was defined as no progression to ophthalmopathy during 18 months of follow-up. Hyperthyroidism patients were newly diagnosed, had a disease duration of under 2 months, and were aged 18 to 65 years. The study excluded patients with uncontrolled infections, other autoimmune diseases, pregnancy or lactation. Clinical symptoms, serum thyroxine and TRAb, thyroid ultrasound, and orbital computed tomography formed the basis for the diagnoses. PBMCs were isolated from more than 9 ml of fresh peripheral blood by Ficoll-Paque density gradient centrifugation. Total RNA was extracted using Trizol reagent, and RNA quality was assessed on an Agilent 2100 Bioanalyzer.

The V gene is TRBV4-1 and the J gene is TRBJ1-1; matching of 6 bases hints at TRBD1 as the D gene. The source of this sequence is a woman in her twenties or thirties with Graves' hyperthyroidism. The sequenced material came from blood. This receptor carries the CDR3 CASNIIPGAPTEAFF. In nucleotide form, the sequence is TGCGCCAGCAATATTATACCAGGGGCTCCGACTGAAGCTTTCTTT.